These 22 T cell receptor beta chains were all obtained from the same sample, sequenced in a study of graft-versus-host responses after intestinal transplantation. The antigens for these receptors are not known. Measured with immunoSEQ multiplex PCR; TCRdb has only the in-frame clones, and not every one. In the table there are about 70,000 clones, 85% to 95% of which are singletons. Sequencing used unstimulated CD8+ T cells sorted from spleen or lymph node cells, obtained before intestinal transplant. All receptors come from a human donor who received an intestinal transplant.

As DNA, the CDR3 is TGTGCCAGCAGCCAATTCGCGGGGGAAGAGACCCAGTACTTC. Its protein product is CASSQFAGEETQYF. The V gene is TRBV14, the J gene TRBJ2-5; 7 positions agree with TRBD2. Germline lookup yields CDR1 SGHDN and CDR2 FVKESK. J gave up 3 bases and V 2 bases, and 3 bases lay outside the gene matches. This CDR3 spans 14 amino acids.

The DNA for the CDR3 is TGTGCCAGCAGCTTCGGACTAGCGGACTACGAGCAGTACTTC. Amino acids: CASSFGLADYEQYF. This sequence joins TRBV11-2 and TRBJ2-7, with TRBD2 identical over 10 bases. Germline lookup yields CDR1 SGHAT and CDR2 FQNNGV. The CDR3 is 14 amino acids. V lost 3 bases and J lost 3; bases outside the gene matches: 2.

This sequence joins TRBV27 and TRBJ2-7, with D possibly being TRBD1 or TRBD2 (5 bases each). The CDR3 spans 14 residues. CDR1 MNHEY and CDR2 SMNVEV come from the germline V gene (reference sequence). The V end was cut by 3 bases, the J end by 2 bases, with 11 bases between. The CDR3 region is CASSLGELPYEQYF. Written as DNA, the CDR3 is TGTGCCAGCAGTTTGGGGGAACTCCCCTACGAGCAGTACTTC.

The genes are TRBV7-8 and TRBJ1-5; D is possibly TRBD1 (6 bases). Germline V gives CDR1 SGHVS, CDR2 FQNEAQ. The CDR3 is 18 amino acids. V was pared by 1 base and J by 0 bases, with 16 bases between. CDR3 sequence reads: CASSLGARGIYSNQPQHF. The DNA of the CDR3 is TGTGCCAGCAGCTTAGGCGCAAGGGGGATCTATAGCAATCAGCCCCAGCATTTT. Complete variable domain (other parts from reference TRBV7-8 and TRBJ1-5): GAGVSQSPRYKVAKRGQDVALRCDPISGHVSLFWYQQALGQGPEFLTYFQNEAQLDKSGLPSDRFFAERPEGSVSTLKIQRTQQEDSAVYLCASSLGARGIYSNQPQHFGDGTRLSIL.

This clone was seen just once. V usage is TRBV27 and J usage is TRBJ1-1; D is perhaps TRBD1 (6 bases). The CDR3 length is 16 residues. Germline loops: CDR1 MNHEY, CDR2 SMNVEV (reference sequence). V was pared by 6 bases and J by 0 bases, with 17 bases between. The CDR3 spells CASSEMMGHLNTEAFF. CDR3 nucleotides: TGTGCCAGCAGCGAAATGATGGGACATCTGAACACTGAAGCTTTCTTT.

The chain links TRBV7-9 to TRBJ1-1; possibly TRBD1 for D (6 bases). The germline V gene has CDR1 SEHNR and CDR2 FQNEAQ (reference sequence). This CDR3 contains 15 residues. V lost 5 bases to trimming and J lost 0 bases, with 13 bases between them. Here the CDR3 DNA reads TGTGCCAGCAGCCTACCCCAGGGGCTGAACACTGAAGCTTTCTTT. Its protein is CASSLPQGLNTEAFF.

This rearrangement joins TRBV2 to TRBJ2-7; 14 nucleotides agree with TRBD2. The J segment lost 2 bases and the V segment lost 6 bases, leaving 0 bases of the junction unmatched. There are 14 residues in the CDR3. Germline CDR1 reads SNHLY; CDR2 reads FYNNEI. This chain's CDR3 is CASRGLAGAYEQYF. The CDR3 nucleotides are TGTGCCAGCAGGGGACTAGCGGGGGCCTACGAGCAGTACTTC.

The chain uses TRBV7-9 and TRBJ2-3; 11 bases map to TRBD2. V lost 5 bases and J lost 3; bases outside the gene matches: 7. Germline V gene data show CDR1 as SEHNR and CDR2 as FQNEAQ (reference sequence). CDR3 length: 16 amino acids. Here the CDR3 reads CASSHTTSGITDTQYF. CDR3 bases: TGTGCCAGCAGCCACACGACTAGCGGGATTACAGATACGCAGTATTTT.

CDR3 loop: CASSQRTDYGYTF. CDR3 nucleotides: TGCGCCAGCAGCCAGAGGACGGACTATGGCTACACCTTC. The chain has TRBV4-1 and TRBJ1-2, with unresolved D. CDR1 and CDR2 (germline): MGHRA, YSYEKL. The CDR3 covers 13 residues. Trimming removed 3 bases at V and 3 bases at J, with 8 bases between.

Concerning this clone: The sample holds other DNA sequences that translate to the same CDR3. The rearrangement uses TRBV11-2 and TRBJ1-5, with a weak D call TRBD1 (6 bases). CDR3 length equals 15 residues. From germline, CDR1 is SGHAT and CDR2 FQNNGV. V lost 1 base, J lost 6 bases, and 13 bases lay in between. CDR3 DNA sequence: TGTGCCAGCAGCTTAGGAGGGGGGGGTCGTCAGCCCCAGCATTTT. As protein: CASSLGGGGRQPQHF.

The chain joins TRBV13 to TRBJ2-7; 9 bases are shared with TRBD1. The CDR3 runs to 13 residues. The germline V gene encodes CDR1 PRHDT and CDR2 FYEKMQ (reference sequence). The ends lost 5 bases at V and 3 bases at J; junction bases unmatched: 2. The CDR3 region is CASSVDRGYEQYF. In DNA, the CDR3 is TGTGCCAGCAGCGTGGACAGGGGCTACGAGCAGTACTTC.

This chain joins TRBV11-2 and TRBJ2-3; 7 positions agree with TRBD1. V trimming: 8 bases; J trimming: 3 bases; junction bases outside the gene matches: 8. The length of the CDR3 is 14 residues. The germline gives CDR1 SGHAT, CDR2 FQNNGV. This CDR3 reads CASDSNRGTDTQYF. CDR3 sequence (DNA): TGTGCCAGCGACTCTAACAGGGGAACAGATACGCAGTATTTT. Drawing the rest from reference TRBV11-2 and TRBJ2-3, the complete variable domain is EAGVAQSPRYKIIEKRQSVAFWCNPISGHATLYWYQQILGQGPKLLIQFQNNGVVDDSQLPKDRFSAERLKGVDSTLKIQPAKLEDSAVYLCASDSNRGTDTQYFGPGTRLTVL.

The CDR3 loop is CASSLEQVLETQYF. DNA of the CDR3: TGTGCCAGCAGCTTGGAACAGGTTCTAGAGACCCAGTACTTC. The chain couples TRBV5-8 to TRBJ2-5; weak D call: TRBD1 (5 bases). V lost 0 bases, J lost 4 bases, and 10 bases lay in between. The CDR3 has 14 residues. Germline CDR1 and CDR2: SGHTS and YDEGEE. Filled out from reference TRBV5-8 and TRBJ2-5, the complete variable domain reads EAGVTQSPTHLIKTRGQQATLRCSPISGHTSVYWYQQALGLGLQFLLWYDEGEERNRGNFPPRFSGRQFPNYSSELNVNALELEDSALYLCASSLEQVLETQYFGPGTRLLVL.

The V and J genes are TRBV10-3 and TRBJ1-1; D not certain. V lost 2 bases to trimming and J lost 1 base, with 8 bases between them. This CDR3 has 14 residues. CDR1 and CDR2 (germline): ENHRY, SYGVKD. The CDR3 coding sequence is TGTGCCATCAGTGAGGCCGGAGGGAACACTGAAGCTTTCTTT. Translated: CAISEAGGNTEAFF.

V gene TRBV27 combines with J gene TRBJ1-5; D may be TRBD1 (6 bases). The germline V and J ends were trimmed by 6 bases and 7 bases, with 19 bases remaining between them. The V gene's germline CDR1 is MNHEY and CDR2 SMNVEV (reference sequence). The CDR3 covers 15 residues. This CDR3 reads CASRPGAQVEQPQHF. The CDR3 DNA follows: TGTGCCAGCAGGCCAGGGGCCCAGGTTGAGCAGCCCCAGCATTTT.

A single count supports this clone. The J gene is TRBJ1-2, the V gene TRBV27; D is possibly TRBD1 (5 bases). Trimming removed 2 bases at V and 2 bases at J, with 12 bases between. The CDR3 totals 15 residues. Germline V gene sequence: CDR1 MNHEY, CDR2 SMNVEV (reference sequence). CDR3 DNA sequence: TGTGCCAGCAGTTTAAGCCCACAGGTGAACTATGGCTACACCTTC. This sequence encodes CASSLSPQVNYGYTF.

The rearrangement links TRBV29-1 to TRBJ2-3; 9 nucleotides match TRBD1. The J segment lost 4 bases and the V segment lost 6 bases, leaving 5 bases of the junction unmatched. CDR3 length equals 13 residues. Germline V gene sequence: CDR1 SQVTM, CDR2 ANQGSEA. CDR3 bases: TGCAGCGTCGATAGACAGGGGGCAGATACGCAGTATTTT. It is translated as CSVDRQGADTQYF.

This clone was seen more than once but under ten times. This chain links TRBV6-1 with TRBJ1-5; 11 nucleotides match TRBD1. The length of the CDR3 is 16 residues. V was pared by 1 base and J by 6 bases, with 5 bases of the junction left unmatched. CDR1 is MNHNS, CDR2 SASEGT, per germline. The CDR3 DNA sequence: TGTGCCAGCAGTGAAGAGACCGGGACAGGGGGTCAGCCCCAGCATTTT. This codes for CASSEETGTGGQPQHF.

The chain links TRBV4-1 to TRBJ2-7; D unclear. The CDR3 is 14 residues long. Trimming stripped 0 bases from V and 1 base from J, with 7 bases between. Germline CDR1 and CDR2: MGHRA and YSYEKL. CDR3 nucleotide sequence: TGCGCCAGCAGCCAAGAGGAGCGATCCTACGAGCAGTACTTC. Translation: CASSQEERSYEQYF.

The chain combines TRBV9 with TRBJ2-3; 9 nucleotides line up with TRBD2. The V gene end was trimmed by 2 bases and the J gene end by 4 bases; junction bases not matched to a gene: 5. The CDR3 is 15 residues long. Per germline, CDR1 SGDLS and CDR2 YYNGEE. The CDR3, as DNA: TGTGCCAGCAGCGTCCGAAGCGGGAGGTCAGATACGCAGTATTTT. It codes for CASSVRSGRSDTQYF.

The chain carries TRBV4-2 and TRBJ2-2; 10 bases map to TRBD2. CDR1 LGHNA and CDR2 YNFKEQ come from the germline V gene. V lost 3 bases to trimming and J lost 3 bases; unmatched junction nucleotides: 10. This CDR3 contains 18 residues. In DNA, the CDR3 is TGTGCCAGCAGCCACATACCGGGACTAGCGTGGGACACCGGGGAGCTGTTTTTT. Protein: CASSHIPGLAWDTGELFF.

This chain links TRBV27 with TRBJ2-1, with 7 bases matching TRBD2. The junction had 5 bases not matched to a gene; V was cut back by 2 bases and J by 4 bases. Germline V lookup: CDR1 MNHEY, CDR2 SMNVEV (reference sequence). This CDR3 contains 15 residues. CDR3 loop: CASSLVLAAYNEQFF. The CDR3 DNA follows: TGTGCCAGCAGTTTAGTGCTAGCGGCTTACAATGAGCAGTTCTTC.